This T cell receptor (beta chain) was sequenced for a study of monozygotic twins with inflammatory bowel disease. TCRdb reprocessed the 5' RACE reads, keeping one entry per CDR3 protein, no DNA. The sample holds about 110,000 distinct CDR3 sequences. In germline, CDR1 is SQVTM, CDR2 ANQGSEA. The CDR3 totals 13 residues. Study-wide points: Comparison of concordant versus discordant twins revealed no difference in repertoire similarity, possibly due to limited power. Repertoires of patients may have been made more variable by differing immunosuppressive treatments.

In regard to this clonotype: The antigen is not known.

The source material was blood. V gene TRBV29-1 combines with J gene TRBJ1-4; there is no DNA to check the TCRdb D call of TRBD1. The TCR sequence derives from a human donor with ulcerative colitis or Crohn's disease, or a healthy co-twin of an affected twin (not recorded which). The CDR3 is CSAGPRGGEKLFF.